A single sample is the source of the 22 T cell receptor beta chains below, sequenced in a study of OX40 agonist ivuxolimab in advanced cancers. Clones were sequenced by immunoSEQ multiplex PCR, and TCRdb holds only the in-frame ones, with some missing. The sample lists more than 70,000 clones; about 85% were seen once. Sequencing was performed on CD4+ or CD8+ T cells sorted from blood, taken in a trial of the OX40 agonist ivuxolimab. These receptors came from an adult with an advanced solid tumor such as melanoma, head and neck, liver or kidney cancer.

Only one count was recorded for this clone. CDR3 residues: CASTLEIGATYEQYF. The CDR3 DNA sequence: TGTGCCAGCACTTTGGAGATAGGGGCGACCTACGAGCAGTACTTC. This chain uses TRBV5-5 with TRBJ2-7; tentative D call: TRBD1 (5 bases). Germline V gene data show CDR1 as SGHKS and CDR2 as YYEKEE (reference sequence). The CDR3 is 15 residues long. The V end lost 6 bases, the J end lost 2 bases, and 18 bases lay between the germline ends.

This clone has only one observation. The chain carries TRBV6-5 and TRBJ1-5; maybe TRBD1 (5 bases). With 5 bases removed from V and 0 bases from J, the gap between germline ends came to 11 bases. CDR3 size: 15 residues. The germline V gene encodes CDR1 MNHEY and CDR2 SVGAGI. The CDR3 protein is CASSVSGDSNQPQHF. In nucleotides, the CDR3 is TGTGCCAGCAGTGTTTCGGGGGATAGCAATCAGCCCCAGCATTTT.

In DNA form, the CDR3 reads TGTGCCAGCAGCTTTAGCGGCGTTTACAATGAGCAGTTCTTC. Amino acid sequence: CASSFSGVYNEQFF. The chain links TRBV11-2 to TRBJ2-1, with D perhaps TRBD2 (6 bases). The length of the CDR3 is 14 residues. CDR1 and CDR2 from the germline V gene are SGHAT and FQNNGV. V gave up 3 bases and J gave up 4 bases, with 10 bases separating them.

The rearrangement links TRBV18 to TRBJ1-1; 11 bases are shared with TRBD1. The CDR3 extends over 17 amino acids. The germline V gene has CDR1 KGHSH and CDR2 LQKENI. Trimming cost V 1 base and J 3 bases; bases outside gene matches: 7. The DNA for the CDR3 is TGTGCCAGCTCACCACGTAGGGACAGGGGGTTGGACACTGAAGCTTTCTTT. Amino acids: CASSPRRDRGLDTEAFF.

V usage is TRBV2 and J usage is TRBJ1-3; no reliable D call. Germline values: CDR1 SNHLY, CDR2 FYNNEI. The CDR3 is 16 residues long. Trimming stripped 4 bases from V and 0 bases from J, with 13 bases between. The CDR3 reads CASSAEGAISGNTIYF. As DNA, the CDR3 is TGTGCCAGCAGTGCGGAGGGTGCCATCTCTGGAAACACCATATATTTT.

This clone came up once. CDR3 loop: CASSLSSAGVDTQYF. As DNA, the CDR3 is TGTGCCAGCAGCTTAAGTTCCGCAGGGGTCGATACGCAGTATTTT. This chain uses TRBV11-1 with TRBJ2-3, with a weak D call TRBD1 (6 bases). The V end lost 2 bases, the J end lost 6 bases, and 15 bases lay between the germline ends. The CDR3 consists of 15 residues. Germline values: CDR1 SGHAT, CDR2 FQDESV (reference sequence).

V is TRBV5-6 and J is TRBJ1-2, with 9 positions matching TRBD1. The V segment lost 4 bases and the J segment 7 bases; nucleotides outside the gene matches: 5. The CDR3 consists of 13 residues. Germline values: CDR1 SGHDT, CDR2 YYEEEE. In nucleotides, the CDR3 is TGTGCCAGCAGCCTGTGGACAGGGGTTGGCTACACCTTC. Translated, it gives CASSLWTGVGYTF.

The gene calls are TRBV7-2 and TRBJ1-2; no reliable D call. V was pared by 2 bases and J by 8 bases, with 12 bases between. Germline values: CDR1 SGHTA, CDR2 FQGNSA. CDR3 length equals 13 residues. CDR3 residues: CASSLMGNSGYTF. The CDR3 region has the DNA TGTGCCAGCAGCTTAATGGGGAATTCGGGCTACACCTTC.

This clone came up many times. The V and J genes are TRBV6-4 and TRBJ2-3; 12 bases line up with TRBD2. The CDR3 runs 15 residues. CDR1 MRHNA and CDR2 SNTAGT come from the germline V gene. Trimming cost V 3 bases and J 4 bases; bases outside gene matches: 2. CDR3 sequence: CASSDLAGGPDTQYF. Written as DNA, the CDR3 is TGTGCCAGCAGTGATCTAGCGGGGGGGCCAGATACGCAGTATTTT.

The V and J genes are TRBV29-1 and TRBJ2-4, with no clear D. Germline CDR1 reads SQVTM; CDR2 reads ANQGSEA. The length of the CDR3 is 15 residues. Trimming stripped 6 bases from V and 0 bases from J, with 15 bases between. This CDR3 is CSVSTILGAKNIQYF. The CDR3, as DNA: TGCAGCGTCTCTACTATCCTGGGAGCCAAAAACATTCAGTACTTC.

This sequence joins TRBV6-1 and TRBJ1-2; D gene uncertain. V was pared by 6 bases and J by 4 bases, with 12 bases between. In germline, CDR1 is MNHNS, CDR2 SASEGT. The CDR3 runs 13 residues. CDR3 loop: CASRRAVGYGYTF. The CDR3 region has the DNA TGTGCCAGCAGGCGGGCAGTAGGCTATGGCTACACCTTC.

This CDR3 reads CASSGNNSPLHF. The CDR3 coding sequence is TGTGCCAGCAGTGGCAATAATTCACCCCTCCACTTT. The J gene is TRBJ1-6, the V gene TRBV2; no clear D gene. The germline V gene has CDR1 SNHLY and CDR2 FYNNEI. The CDR3 contains 12 residues. V lost 4 bases to trimming and J lost 5 bases, with 3 bases between them.

The CDR3 nucleotides read TGCGCCAGCAGTAGGAACCCGGGACAGGGGGGAGATACGCAGTATTTT. The encoded protein is CASSRNPGQGGDTQYF. V is TRBV5-1 and J is TRBJ2-3; 11 bases agree with TRBD1. The CDR3 contains 16 residues. Trimming at V came to 5 bases and at J to 5 bases, leaving 10 bases not matched to a gene. Germline CDR1 SGHRS, CDR2 YFSETQ.

The rearrangement joins TRBV27 to TRBJ1-1, with TRBD1 as a possible D gene (6 bases). This CDR3 spans 16 amino acids. Trimming stripped 1 base from V and 1 base from J, with 13 bases between. Germline V gives CDR1 MNHEY, CDR2 SMNVEV (reference sequence). CDR3 protein: CASSLFRGLQNTEAFF. The CDR3 DNA is TGTGCCAGCAGTTTATTTAGGGGGTTGCAGAACACTGAAGCTTTCTTT.

This clone was seen only once. The chain couples TRBV19 to TRBJ1-6; possibly TRBD1 for D (6 bases). Per the germline V gene, CDR1 is LNHDA and CDR2 is SQIVND (reference sequence). The CDR3 sequence is 17 residues long. Deletions cut 0 bases from V and 5 bases from J, with 14 bases between. DNA for the CDR3: TGTGCCAGTAGTATAGATCACTGGGGGGCTAATAATTCACCCCTCCACTTT. It specifies CASSIDHWGANNSPLHF.

The rearrangement uses TRBV7-8 and TRBJ2-7, with 7 positions matching TRBD1. This CDR3 is built from 14 residues. Germline CDR1 and CDR2: SGHVS and FQNEAQ. The V segment lost 1 base and the J segment 3 bases; nucleotides outside the gene matches: 3. In DNA form, the CDR3 reads TGTGCCAGCAGCTTAGGTGGGACAGTCTACGAGCAGTACTTC. Protein product: CASSLGGTVYEQYF.

This clone was seen once. The chain uses TRBV10-1 and TRBJ1-1; weak D call: TRBD1 (5 bases). Germline assignment: CDR1 WNHNN and CDR2 SYGVQD (reference sequence). The CDR3 has 18 amino acids. V lost 0 bases, J lost 3 bases, and 20 bases lay in between. The CDR3 is CASSESFNRGQFDTEAFF. The CDR3 nucleotides read TGCGCCAGCAGTGAGTCGTTCAACCGGGGCCAATTTGACACTGAAGCTTTCTTT.

The genes are TRBV5-4 and TRBJ2-5; D remains unclear. The CDR3 totals 13 residues. Trimming removed 0 bases from V and 4 bases from J, with 7 bases in between. CDR1 and CDR2 (germline): SGHNT, YYREEE (reference sequence). DNA for the CDR3: TGTGCCAGCAGCTTGGGAGTTGGAGAGACCCAGTACTTC. The encoded protein is CASSLGVGETQYF. The full variable domain, rest sourced from reference TRBV5-4 and TRBJ2-5, is ETGVTQSPTHLIKTRGQQVTLRCSSQSGHNTVSWYQQALGQGPQFIFQYYREEENGRGNFPPRFSGLQFPNYSSELNVNALELDDSALYLCASSLGVGETQYFGPGTRLLVL.

The chain joins TRBV6-5 to TRBJ1-2; no clear D. The germline CDR1 and CDR2 sequences are MNHEY and SVGAGI. V was pared by 6 bases and J by 4 bases, with 9 bases between. This CDR3 comprises 12 residues. The CDR3 nucleotides read TGTGCCAGCAGGTCCGAATTCTATGGCTACACCTTC. Residues: CASRSEFYGYTF.

The J gene is TRBJ2-7, the V gene TRBV27; 9 bases agree with TRBD1. Germline V gene lookup returns CDR1 MNHEY and CDR2 SMNVEV (reference sequence). The CDR3 is made up of 14 amino acids. The V segment lost 5 bases and the J segment 4 bases; nucleotides outside the gene matches: 6. The DNA of the CDR3 is TGTGCCAGCAGTAAGGGACAGGGAGCTTACGAGCAGTACTTC. Translation gives CASSKGQGAYEQYF.

This clone was seen at least ten times. The J gene is TRBJ2-7, the V gene TRBV5-6; maybe TRBD1 (5 bases). V was clipped by 0 bases and J by 7 bases, with 14 bases between them. Germline V gives CDR1 SGHDT, CDR2 YYEEEE. The CDR3 is made up of 14 amino acids. The CDR3 spells CASSLEGSVEEQYF. CDR3 sequence (DNA): TGTGCCAGCAGCTTGGAGGGGTCAGTCGAGGAGCAGTACTTC.

This clone was recorded once. The V gene is TRBV28, the J gene TRBJ2-7; weak D call: TRBD1 (5 bases). In germline, CDR1 is MDHEN, CDR2 SYDVKM. V gave up 6 bases and J gave up 4 bases, with 16 bases separating them. CDR3 length equals 14 residues. This CDR3 reads CASSPQGLRYEQYF. In DNA, the CDR3 is TGTGCCAGCAGCCCCCAGGGCCTGAGGTACGAGCAGTACTTC.